The clone carrying this TCR beta chain was observed at least ten times. The time point was: newly diagnosed GD, antithyroid drugs for less than 3 months. PBMCs were the source of the RNA used for TCR sequencing. EDTA tubes collected roughly 9 milliliters of peripheral blood. This specimen belongs to a study of regulatory T cells in long-lasting Graves disease. The germline CDR1 and CDR2 sequences are ENHRY and SYGVKD. The ends lost 0 bases at V and 0 bases at J; junction bases unmatched: 5. This CDR3 contains 17 residues. Arm-PCR of CDR3 regions and iRepertoire HTBI primers were the basis on which TCR beta libraries were built. TCRdb ran MiXCR on the multiplex PCR reads and lists one entry per CDR3 protein. The data contain about 530,000 distinct CDR3 sequences, roughly 16% of them singletons. This same sample was also part of a study on T cells in Graves' hyperthyroidism and ophthalmopathy. That paper states: Criteria for exclusion of patients were uncontrolled infection, other autoimmune disease, pregnancy or lactation.

The chain uses TRBV10-3 and TRBJ2-5; TRBD2 matches 9 bases. This sequence was found in a woman in her forties or fifties with Graves disease. Sequences were derived from peripheral blood mononuclear cells (PBMCs), sampled at new diagnosis, from a patient treated with antithyroid drugs. CDR3 amino acids: CAISESQRGVYQETQYF. In nucleotides, the CDR3 is TGTGCCATCAGTGAGTCTCAGCGGGGGGTATACCAAGAGACCCAGTACTTC.